A selection of T cell receptor beta chains follows, all from one sample in a study of post-analysis software for immune sequencing data. Via MiXCR, TCRdb re-called the PCR reads, giving one row per CDR3 protein. The table has a few hundred thousand distinct CDR3 sequences, roughly 30% seen once. The sample consisted of blood. Receptor source: a girl aged 10-17 years with multiple sclerosis. The CDR3 runs from the conserved cysteine through the conserved F or W. D genes are given only for firm matches. The listing skips clone size in some rows; elsewhere it reads once, few, many or a size class.

D: .
V: TRBV5-1
J: TRBJ1-6
size: .
CDR3: CASSLEGGNSPLHF
DNA: TGCGCCAGCAGCTTGGAAGGGGGGAATTCACCCCTCCACTTT

D: TRBD1
V: TRBV5-6
J: TRBJ1-5
size: .
CDR3: CASSSTGGHQPQHF
DNA: TGTGCCAGCAGCTCCACAGGGGGGCATCAACCCCAGCATTTT

D: TRBD2
V: TRBV5-1
J: TRBJ2-3
size: few
CDR3: CASSWPSGVADTQYF
DNA: TGCGCCAGCAGCTGGCCTAGCGGGGTTGCAGATACGCAGTATTTT

D: TRBD1
V: TRBV12-5
J: TRBJ2-5
size: .
CDR3: CASGLGRRTGGETQYF
DNA: TGTGCTAGTGGTTTGGGTCGAAGGACAGGGGGAGAGACCCAGTACTTC

D: .
V: TRBV10-3
J: TRBJ1-1
size: .
CDR3: CAIGEGEDTEAFF
DNA: TGTGCCATCGGTGAGGGAGAAGACACTGAAGCTTTCTTT

D: TRBD2
V: TRBV6-5
J: TRBJ2-1
size: few
CDR3: CASSYQSGGATNEQFF
DNA: TGTGCCAGCAGTTACCAGAGCGGGGGGGCTACCAATGAGCAGTTCTTC

D: TRBD2
V: TRBV20-1
J: TRBJ2-1
size: .
CDR3: CSAWGGFF
DNA: TGCAGTGCTTGGGGGGGGTTCTTC

D: .
V: TRBV6-5
J: TRBJ1-2
size: few
CDR3: CASSSRTLYGYTF
DNA: TGTGCCAGCAGTTCCCGGACCCTCTATGGCTACACCTTC

D: .
V: TRBV7-2
J: TRBJ2-3
size: .
CDR3: CASSPRLQSTDTQYF
DNA: TGTGCCAGCAGCCCCCGGCTACAATCCACAGATACGCAGTATTTT

D: .
V: TRBV20-1
J: TRBJ1-1
size: .
CDR3: CSARQHRERYTEAFF
DNA: TGCAGTGCTAGGCAACACAGGGAGAGGTACACTGAAGCTTTCTTT

D: .
V: TRBV10-3
J: TRBJ2-7
size: .
CDR3: CAISDRLQDEQYF
DNA: TGTGCCATCAGTGATCGGTTGCAAGACGAGCAGTACTTC

D: .
V: TRBV4-2
J: TRBJ1-2
size: .
CDR3: CASSPPGTQGPRGYTF
DNA: TGTGCCAGCAGCCCCCCCGGGACCCAGGGTCCCCGTGGCTACACCTTC

D: .
V: TRBV12-3/TRBV12-4
J: TRBJ2-7
size: many
CDR3: CASSLWRDSSYEQYF
DNA: TGTGCCAGCAGTCTTTGGCGGGACAGCTCCTACGAGCAGTACTTC

D: TRBD1
V: TRBV15
J: TRBJ2-3
size: .
CDR3: CATSRDRGRTDTQYF
DNA: TGTGCCACCAGCAGAGACAGGGGGCGTACAGATACGCAGTATTTT

D: TRBD1
V: TRBV4-1
J: TRBJ1-2
size: .
CDR3: CASSQPGQGSPYGYTF
DNA: TGCGCCAGCAGCCAGCCGGGACAGGGTTCCCCCTATGGCTACACCTTC

D: TRBD1
V: TRBV14
J: TRBJ2-3
size: .
CDR3: CASSQVRTGADTQYF
DNA: TGTGCCAGCAGCCAAGTGAGGACAGGGGCAGATACGCAGTATTTT

D: .
V: TRBV5-1
J: TRBJ2-1
size: many
CDR3: CASSLDGSSYNEQFF
DNA: TGTGCTAGCAGCTTGGACGGTAGCTCCTACAATGAGCAGTTCTTC

D: .
V: TRBV3-1
J: TRBJ2-5
size: .
CDR3: CASSPADSTFSFTSF
DNA: TGTGCCAGCAGCCCCGCAGACAGCACGTTTTCGTTCACCTCCTTC

D: .
V: TRBV4-1
J: TRBJ2-4
size: few
CDR3: CASSQRALAKNIQYF
DNA: TGCGCCAGCAGCCAACGGGCTTTAGCCAAAAACATTCAGTACTTC

D: TRBD2
V: TRBV5-1
J: TRBJ2-3
size: few
CDR3: CASSLLGLAGGSTDTQYF
DNA: TGCGCCAGCAGCTTGTTGGGACTAGCGGGGGGAAGCACAGATACGCAGTATTTT

D: .
V: TRBV24-1
J: TRBJ2-7
size: .
CDR3: CATSRGESYEQYF
DNA: TGTGCCACCAGTCGGGGAGAATCCTACGAGCAGTACTTC

D: .
V: TRBV12-3/TRBV12-4
J: TRBJ1-1
size: few
CDR3: CASTTLWIGGGMNTEAFF
DNA: TGTGCCAGCACTACTTTATGGATAGGGGGGGGCATGAACACTGAAGCTTTCTTT

D: TRBD1
V: TRBV30
J: TRBJ1-5
size: .
CDR3: CAWSVRGPGNQPQHF
DNA: TGTGCCTGGAGTGTCAGGGGGCCGGGCAATCAGCCCCAGCATTTT

D: .
V: TRBV6-5
J: TRBJ1-1
size: once
CDR3: CATSYDGNTEAFF
DNA: TGTGCCACCAGCTATGACGGGAACACTGAAGCTTTCTTT

D: TRBD2
V: TRBV6-2/TRBV6-3
J: TRBJ2-7
size: few
CDR3: CASSPPSGTSGGPYEQYF
DNA: TGTGCCAGCAGCCCGCCCTCCGGGACTAGCGGGGGGCCCTACGAGCAGTACTTC

D: .
V: TRBV9
J: TRBJ2-1
size: few
CDR3: CASSAGAGVEQFF
DNA: TGTGCCAGCAGCGCAGGAGCGGGTGTGGAGCAGTTCTTC